Below, 23 T cell receptor beta chains from the same sample are listed, as sequenced in a study of type 1 regulatory T cells. TCRdb ran MiXCR on the reads and lists one entry per CDR3 protein. Among 80,000 to 100,000 distinct CDR3 sequences listed, roughly a third were seen once. Sequencing was carried out using CD4+ T cells, either the whole sample or a sorted fraction (not recorded which). These receptor sequences come from a human donor in good health.

This chain links TRBV12-3 or TRBV12-4 with TRBJ1-2; TRBD1 matches 11 bases. This CDR3 contains 13 residues. V gave up 5 bases and J gave up 8 bases; unmatched junction bases: 4. DNA for the CDR3: TGTGCCAGCAGTCCACGGACAGGGGGCGGCTACACCTTC. Translating it yields CASSPRTGGGYTF.

This clonotype was seen more than once but under ten times. The chain links TRBV6-1 to TRBJ1-2, with D perhaps matching TRBD1 (5 bases). Germline CDR1 is MNHNS and CDR2 is SASEGT. This CDR3 region has 16 residues. The germline V and J ends were trimmed by 1 base and 0 bases, with 12 bases remaining between them. CDR3 in amino acids: CASSEVSAGPNYGYTF. The DNA of the CDR3 is TGTGCCAGCAGTGAAGTTTCCGCGGGGCCTAACTATGGCTACACCTTC.

The chain joins TRBV5-1 to TRBJ2-1; 10 bases map to TRBD1. The CDR3 runs 16 residues. Germline V gene lookup returns CDR1 SGHRS and CDR2 YFSETQ. The trim removed 0 bases at V and 4 bases at J, leaving 4 bases unmatched. Written as DNA, the CDR3 is TGCGCCAGCAGCTTGGATGGGACAGGGGCGTACAATGAGCAGTTCTTC. It codes for CASSLDGTGAYNEQFF.

Here the CDR3 reads CASSPTGEPYEQYF. DNA for the CDR3: TGTGCCAGCAGTCCGACCGGGGAACCCTACGAGCAGTACTTC. V usage is TRBV11-2 and J usage is TRBJ2-7, with a weak D call TRBD2 (5 bases). Trimming took off 6 bases at V and 2 bases at J, with 14 bases between the two ends. This CDR3 region has 14 residues. Looked up from germline, CDR1 is SGHAT and CDR2 is FQNNGV.

This chain uses TRBV18 with TRBJ1-1; 9 positions match TRBD1. This CDR3 is 14 amino acids long. CDR1 KGHSH and CDR2 LQKENI come from the germline V gene. Trimming cost V 4 bases and J 3 bases; bases outside gene matches: 3. CDR3 residues: CASSLGQGDTEAFF. CDR3 DNA: TGTGCCAGCTCACTGGGACAGGGTGACACTGAAGCTTTCTTT.

The rearrangement links TRBV7-9 to TRBJ2-7; D perhaps matches TRBD1 (6 bases). Trimming cost V 5 bases and J 4 bases, with 9 bases left between them. The CDR3 contains 12 residues. Germline V gives CDR1 SEHNR, CDR2 FQNEAQ (reference sequence). In DNA, the CDR3 is TGTGCCAGCAGCGATCAGGGGTACGAGCAGTACTTC. Its translation is CASSDQGYEQYF.

The CDR3 DNA follows: TGCAGCGCCGAGATGGGGGTGGGAGCCTACGAGCAGTACTTC. Its translation: CSAEMGVGAYEQYF. V gene TRBV29-1 combines with J gene TRBJ2-7; the D call may be TRBD1 or TRBD2 (5 bases each). CDR3 length: 14 amino acids. V was trimmed by 7 bases and J by 2 bases, leaving 18 bases between them. Germline loops: CDR1 SQVTM, CDR2 ANQGSEA.

The rearrangement uses TRBV11-1 and TRBJ2-5, with D possibly matching TRBD1 (5 bases). The germline CDR1 and CDR2 sequences are SGHAT and FQDESV (reference sequence). V was pared by 4 bases and J by 4 bases, with 16 bases between. CDR3 length equals 15 residues. The CDR3 spells CASSSEMERGETQYF. As DNA, the CDR3 is TGTGCCAGCAGCTCCGAGATGGAAAGGGGAGAGACCCAGTACTTC.

The chain couples TRBV10-2 to TRBJ2-3; perhaps TRBD2 as D (7 bases). Per the germline V gene, CDR1 is WSHSY and CDR2 is SAAADI. V lost 2 bases to trimming and J lost 2 bases, with 17 bases between them. The CDR3 runs 17 residues. The CDR3: CASSEGGALGFTDTQYF. The CDR3 DNA follows: TGCGCCAGCAGTGAGGGGGGGGCCCTCGGGTTCACAGATACGCAGTATTTT.

Ten or more counts support this clonotype. The rearrangement links TRBV7-9 to TRBJ2-1; D not certain. This CDR3 is 14 amino acids long. The germline CDR1 and CDR2 sequences are SEHNR and FQNEAQ (reference sequence). The V end was cut by 3 bases, the J end by 3 bases, with 9 bases between. The CDR3 here is CASSLDGGYNEQFF. The CDR3 DNA reads as TGTGCCAGCAGCTTGGATGGCGGCTACAATGAGCAGTTCTTC. Full variable domain (rest looked up from reference TRBV7-9 and TRBJ2-1): DTGVSQNPRHKITKRGQNVTFRCDPISEHNRLYWYRQTLGQGPEFLTYFQNEAQLEKSRLLSDRFSAERPKGSFSTLEIQRTEQGDSAMYLCASSLDGGYNEQFFGPGTRLTVL.

The V and J genes are TRBV7-2 and TRBJ2-5; D possibly corresponds to TRBD1 (6 bases). The CDR3 contains 16 residues. V was shortened by 1 base and J by 2 bases, with 14 bases between the two germline ends. Germline CDR1 reads SGHTA; CDR2 reads FQGNSA. This CDR3 is CASSLGRRGFQETQYF. In DNA form, the CDR3 reads TGTGCCAGCAGCTTAGGGCGCAGGGGTTTTCAAGAGACCCAGTACTTC. Full variable domain (missing parts from reference TRBV7-2 and TRBJ2-5): GAGVSQSPSNKVTEKGKDVELRCDPISGHTALYWYRQSLGQGLEFLIYFQGNSAPDKSGLPSDRFSAERTGGSVSTLTIQRTQQEDSAVYLCASSLGRRGFQETQYFGPGTRLLVL.

The chain employs TRBV5-4 and TRBJ1-6; the match to TRBD1 covers 10 bases. The CDR3 runs to 15 residues. Germline CDR1 reads SGHNT; CDR2 reads YYREEE (reference sequence). V was clipped by 1 base and J by 8 bases; unmatched bases: 3. CDR3 sequence reads: CASSLPGQGHSPLHF. CDR3 DNA: TGTGCCAGCAGCTTGCCGGGACAGGGGCATTCACCCCTCCACTTT.

The V gene is TRBV28, the J gene TRBJ1-1; TRBD1 matches at 9 bases. The V gene end was trimmed by 1 base and the J gene end by 7 bases; junction bases not matched to a gene: 7. CDR3 length: 15 amino acids. Germline CDR1 and CDR2: MDHEN and SYDVKM. Here the CDR3 reads CASSLSNRGRVEAFF. The CDR3 coding sequence is TGTGCCAGCAGTTTATCAAACAGGGGGCGCGTTGAAGCTTTCTTT.

CDR3 in amino acids: CSALGADSHFYGYTF. As DNA, the CDR3 is TGCAGTGCCCTAGGGGCAGACAGCCACTTTTATGGCTACACCTTC. The gene calls are TRBV20-1 and TRBJ1-2; perhaps TRBD1 as D (5 bases). Trimming left V 6 bases short and J 5 bases short, with 22 bases between. Germline V gives CDR1 DFQATT, CDR2 SNEGSKA (reference sequence). The CDR3 contains 15 residues.

This clonotype has a handful of counts. The gene calls are TRBV30 and TRBJ2-4; D may be TRBD1 (6 bases). V lost 0 bases and J lost 6, with 15 bases in between. This CDR3 contains 15 residues. Per germline, CDR1 GTSNPN and CDR2 SVGIG (reference sequence). CDR3 protein: CAWSVRTVRGNIQYF. DNA of the CDR3: TGTGCCTGGAGTGTACGGACAGTACGAGGAAACATTCAGTACTTC.

Comment on this clonotype: An end of the junction does not agree with germline; a read error may underlie this. The chain uses TRBV7-9 and TRBJ2-7; D gene unclear. The CDR3 totals 13 residues. CDR1 is SEHNR, CDR2 FQNEAQ, per germline (reference sequence). In nucleotides, the CDR3 is TGTGCCAGCGGCTTAGGTGAATATTACGAGCAGTACTTC. Protein: CASGLGEYYEQYF.

V and J are TRBV20-1 and TRBJ1-1; 9 bases agree with TRBD1. The germline gives CDR1 DFQATT, CDR2 SNEGSKA (reference sequence). The length of the CDR3 is 14 residues. J lost 4 bases, V lost 7 bases, and 10 bases had no gene match. DNA for the CDR3: TGCAGTGAACGGCAAGGACAGGGGACCACTGAAGCTTTCTTT. It encodes CSERQGQGTTEAFF.

The chain uses TRBV30 and TRBJ1-6; D uncertain. V was pared by 3 bases and J by 0 bases, with 6 bases between. Germline CDR1 reads GTSNPN; CDR2 reads SVGIG (reference sequence). The CDR3 sequence is 14 residues long. The CDR3 DNA reads as TGTGCCTGGAGGTGGGCCTCCTATAATTCACCCCTCCACTTT. It specifies CAWRWASYNSPLHF.

In its sample, this clonotype was seen a few times. This chain joins TRBV3-1 and TRBJ2-7; D might be TRBD1 or TRBD2, each matching 6 bases. The germline V and J ends were trimmed by 3 bases and 6 bases, with 12 bases remaining between them. The CDR3 consists of 13 residues. The germline CDR1 and CDR2 sequences are LGHDT and YNNKEL (reference sequence). The CDR3 protein is CASSQEWGAEQYF. CDR3 DNA: TGTGCCAGCAGCCAGGAGTGGGGGGCCGAGCAGTACTTC.

In this sample, this clonotype turned up a few times. This chain joins TRBV28 and TRBJ2-3; D gene uncertain. The CDR3 has 14 amino acids. Germline CDR1 reads MDHEN; CDR2 reads SYDVKM. V lost 5 bases, J lost 8 bases, and 17 bases lay in between. CDR3 sequence: CASSEQRVKSTQYF. In DNA form, the CDR3 reads TGTGCCAGCAGTGAACAAAGGGTTAAAAGTACGCAGTATTTT.

The rearrangement links TRBV20-1 to TRBJ2-1, with TRBD2 matching 14 bases. The length of the CDR3 is 16 residues. V shed 4 bases and J 7 bases; nucleotides not matched to a gene: 9. From germline, CDR1 is DFQATT and CDR2 SNEGSKA (reference sequence). The CDR3 bases are TGCAGTGCTAAAGGGCCGGGACTAGCGGGAGTGAATGAGCAGTTCTTC. This codes for CSAKGPGLAGVNEQFF.

Many counts were recorded for this clonotype. The chain recombines TRBV14 with TRBJ2-5, with TRBD2 as a possible D gene (6 bases). V lost 4 bases and J 2 bases, leaving 17 bases between the germline ends. Germline V CDR1 and CDR2: SGHDN, FVKESK. The CDR3 spans 16 residues. The CDR3 region has the DNA TGTGCCAGCAGCCTACGGGGACTCTACCTTCAAGAGACCCAGTACTTC. Its protein is CASSLRGLYLQETQYF.

This chain joins TRBV3-1 and TRBJ2-7; 7 bases line up with TRBD2. Germline-derived CDR1 and CDR2 are LGHDT and YNNKEL (reference sequence). The ends lost 1 base at V and 5 bases at J; junction bases unmatched: 5. The CDR3 covers 14 residues. CDR3 coding DNA: TGTGCCAGCAGCCAAGCAGGCGGGAGCCACGAGCAGTACTTC. Amino acids: CASSQAGGSHEQYF.